This TCR beta chain was captured by sequencing in a study of OX40 agonist ivuxolimab in advanced cancers. Study information: Across the patients, intravenous ivuxolimab was delivered every 2 weeks at 0.01 to 10 mg/kg. A mean age of approximately 64 years, range about 20 to 90, was recorded, and around 85% were male. Study-level findings and limits: Clones of CD4+ and CD8+ blood T cells grew by week 6 at doses of 0.1 to 3.0 mg/kg. Partly responding patients at 0.1-3.0 mg/kg showed some of the smallest clonal expansion.

Germline V gene data show CDR1 as SGHTA and CDR2 as FQGTGA. The CDR3 runs to 13 residues. Deletions cut 4 bases from V and 1 base from J, with 7 bases between. This clone has only one observation. The target antigen is unknown. Here immunoSEQ multiplex PCR was the method, and the copy in TCRdb shows in-frame clones only, minus some. The top ten clones hold 0.25% to 0.3% of a sample with about 89,000 clones, approximately 93% of them seen once. This receptor was taken from an adult with an advanced solid tumor such as melanoma, head and neck, liver or kidney cancer. This chain uses TRBV7-3 with TRBJ1-1; weak D call: TRBD1 (5 bases). The specimen was CD4+ or CD8+ T cells sorted from blood, collected in a trial of the OX40 agonist ivuxolimab. CDR3 coding DNA: TGTGCCAGCAGCTCCCAGGGGAACACTGAAGCTTTCTTT. Protein sequence: CASSSQGNTEAFF.